This T cell receptor (beta chain) was retrieved from a study of graft-versus-host responses after intestinal transplantation. Study-level background: Recipients were given multivisceral, liver-intestinal, or isolated intestinal transplants. Every recipient underwent anti-thymocyte globulin induction, then tacrolimus and steroids for roughly three years.

This clone has only a few counts. Measured with immunoSEQ multiplex PCR; TCRdb has only the in-frame clones, and not every one. Counted here are roughly 8,100 clones, over 25% occurring once; the ten biggest clones make up approximately 6.2%. Plating combined around 200,000 CFSE-labeled responder cells with around 200,000 irradiated, violet-dye-labeled stimulator cells. Sorting after the reaction isolated proliferating CFSE-low CD3+CD4+ and CD3+CD8+ responders. V dropped 0 bases and J dropped 5 bases, with 11 bases sitting between them. Looked up from germline, CDR1 is SGHRS and CDR2 is YFSETQ. The CDR3 sequence is 14 residues long.

This clonotype was sampled from a human patient who received an intestinal transplant. The sequenced sample was alloreactive CD4+ T cells from a mixed lymphocyte reaction culture, obtained before intestinal transplant. Subset denoted: CFSE-low proliferating T cells sorted from roughly 6-day pre-transplant mixed lymphocyte reaction (GvH or HvG direction). J is TRBJ2-5 and V is TRBV5-1; D is undetermined. The CDR3 loop is CASSLDAGTETQYF. CDR3 nucleotides: TGCGCCAGCAGCTTGGACGCCGGTACGGAGACCCAGTACTTC.